This T cell receptor (beta chain) was captured in a study of blood T cell repertoires in COVID-19. Study-wide background: Samples taken during acute and convalescent COVID-19 were collected in the United States, Italy and Spain. From T cells, B-cell-depleted T cells, or PBMCs came the material, which was cDNA or gDNA.

This CDR3 contains 15 residues. Trimming left V 4 bases short and J 0 bases short, with 10 bases between. Germline CDR1 LNHDA, CDR2 SQIVND (reference sequence). Original processing notes: The authors estimated nucleated cell counts from reference gene primer amplification. TCRdb's copy holds only in-frame clones and misses some; the assay was immunoSEQ multiplex PCR. V and J calls and clone size are copied from that table; D and trimming were computed from the DNA. The sample lists 250,000 or so clones, around 90% occurring once. This chain connects TRBV19 to TRBJ2-1; D gene ambiguous. Source material: peripheral blood. The source of this sequence is a woman in her twenties or thirties with acute or convalescent COVID-19. The CDR3 sequence: CASSRVPGSYNEQFF. As DNA, the CDR3 is TGTGCCAGTAGTAGGGTCCCAGGCTCCTACAATGAGCAGTTCTTC. The full variable domain, completed using reference TRBV19 and TRBJ2-1, is DGGITQSPKYLFRKEGQNVTLSCEQNLNHDAMYWYRQDPGQGLRLIYYSQIVNDFQKGDIAEGYSVSREKKESFPLTVTSAQKNPTAFYLCASSRVPGSYNEQFFGPGTRLTVL.